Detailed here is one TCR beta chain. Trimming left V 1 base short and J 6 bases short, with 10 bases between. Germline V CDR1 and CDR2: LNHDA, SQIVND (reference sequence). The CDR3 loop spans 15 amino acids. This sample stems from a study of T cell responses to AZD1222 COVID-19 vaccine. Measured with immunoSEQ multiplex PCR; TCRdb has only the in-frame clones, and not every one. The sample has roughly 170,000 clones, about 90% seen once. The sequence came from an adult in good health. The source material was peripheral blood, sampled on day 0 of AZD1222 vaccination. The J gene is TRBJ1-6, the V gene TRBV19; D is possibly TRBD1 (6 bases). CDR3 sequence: CASSIADRSNSPLHF. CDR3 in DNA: TGTGCCAGTAGTATAGCCGACAGGAGTAATTCACCCCTCCACTTT.